This T cell receptor beta chain was recorded in a study of shared clonotypes between healthy human individuals (dated by TCRdb to between 2020 and 2021). Study-wide context: The cohort comprised two women and a few men aged 18 to 49 years. For each donor, three plates each were used for CD4 naive and CD4 memory, two plates were used for CD8 naive, and one plate was used for CD8 memory. Blood TCR repertoires of a handful of healthy adults were deeply sequenced to estimate repertoire size and the extent of clonotype sharing between individuals. Libraries were prepared and TCR repertoires were sequenced by different laboratories using diverse techniques, in order to increase sequencing depth and limit assay-specific biases. Each donor's leukapheresis produced roughly between about 0.8 and 8.9 billion PBMCs.

The paper's findings and limits, for the study overall: Even with the large sequencing depth, rarefaction of the sorted-subset datasets indicated that sequencing was incomplete. Larger estimated clonotype richness was generally found for naive subsets than for memory subsets. Compared with non-shared clonotypes, clonotypes shared by all four sorted-subset donors had higher generation probabilities. When a few donors were compared, the shared fraction of clonotypes was around 5% for naive CD4, 3% to 4% for naive CD8, 2.3% for memory CD4, and roughly 0.43% for memory CD8. Based on pairwise subsampling, the degree of clonotype sharing among donors was expected to be affected by sequencing depth. The small number of donors limited the genetic and exposure-history diversity represented. Sampling was restricted to blood, and TCR repertoires in tissue are likely to differ from TCR repertoires in blood.

Of note for this clone: Its antigen is still unknown. No qualities accompany the bases; no much larger clone lies one base away.

CD8 naive samples were obtained by positive selection for CCR7 among CD45RO-negative cells, yielding a CD45RA+CCR7+ population from which TemRA cells were excluded. The donors were healthy, HIV-negative adults who had no recently reported acute infections or vaccinations. Every donor was a Caucasian adult living in Nashville, Tennessee, USA. After blood collection by leukapheresis, PBMCs were isolated using Ficoll-Histopaque density gradient centrifugation and then cryopreserved in the vapor phase of liquid nitrogen. Analytical flow cytometry was used to check the purity and quantity of each magnetically sorted T cell population. From each sorted fraction, genomic DNA was isolated and quantified by UV absorbance on a Nanodrop 2000c. Using the deep immunoSEQ assay, TCR CDR3 regions were amplified from genomic DNA by multiplex PCR. Extracted genomic DNA from each cell subset was spread evenly across all wells of several immunoSEQ 96-well plates, with each plate serving as a replicate. For sorted subsets, each replicate PCR was loaded with around 220 ng genomic DNA, equivalent to 30,000 or so T cell genomes. Purified libraries were quantified with a Qubit 3.0 fluorometer, sized on a Bioanalyzer 2100, and re-quantified with the KAPA Library Quantification kit. Each immunoSEQ 96-well plate was sequenced on its own single-read 150-cycle Illumina NextSeq 550 flow cell. In the paper's pipeline: Because the immunoSEQ output held only junctional sequences and lacked quality scores, the filtering could not match the filtering applied to full-length reads. Sequences were annotated with PyIR, a Python wrapper for IgBLAST v1.9, using IMGT germline references to assign V/J genes and CDR3. Reads were filtered out if the reads had weak V/J assignments (E-value above 1e-6), no CDR3, stop codons, out-of-frame junctions, or ambiguous translated residues. V3J clonotypes were defined by identical inferred V gene, J gene, and CDR3 amino acid sequence. The percentage overlap between two repertoires was calculated by dividing the number of shared unique clonotypes by the size of the smaller repertoire. Three approaches were used to assess repertoire richness: RTK rarefaction, the Chao1 estimator, and Recon v2.1 estimates of unobserved clonotypes. Generation probabilities for all TCRbeta clonotypes obtained by the gDNA method from a handful of donors were computed using OLGA. The source is immuneACCESS, and TCRdb retained only in-frame sequences with V and J called. Part of the clones is not carried over; for the studies checked, unresolved V genes explain less than half of this, and the remainder is unexplained. That table is the source of V, J and clone size, and D and trimming were worked out from the DNA. Within this sample are fewer than 1 million clones, with around 96% of them counted one time only. The ten biggest clones cover approximately 0.2% of the sample.

The CDR3 spans 14 residues, from the cysteine through the phenylalanine. Here the CDR3 DNA is all that survives: 42 bases in frame from base 1. V and J are truncated by 3 bases and 3 bases respectively, leaving an intervening sequence of 12 bases. Per the germline V gene, MDHEN is the CDR1 and SYDVKM is the CDR2. The receptor's source is a man aged 30 to 45 in good health. This sequence uses TRBV28 and TRBJ2-7; the best D guess is TRBD2, with 5 bases matching. The sequencing input was naive CD8+ T cells sorted from blood. The cell subset or site label, as the study defines it: CD45RA+CCR7+. At the DNA level, the sequence is TGTGCCAGCAGTTTCGGGGTCTCCAACTACGAGCAGTACTTC. Its coded protein is CASSFGVSNYEQYF.